This T cell receptor beta chain appears in the sequencing data of a study of cytomegalovirus exposure and HLA in healthy donors. As concerns this clone: Its target is not known.

The table came from immunoSEQ multiplex PCR; TCRdb's copy has only in-frame clones and leaves some out. The sample has about 130,000 clones; around nine tenths are singletons. Study-wide results and caveats: A few of the chains that were CMV-associated were confirmed in vitro to be specific for CMV antigens.

Sequences were obtained from PBMCs. This receptor was identified in a man younger than 45 in good health and CMV-seronegative.

The CDR3 DNA sequence: TGCGCCAGCAGCTACCGGGGAGGGAACACTGAAGCTTTCTTT. This sequence encodes CASSYRGGNTEAFF. V is TRBV5-1 and J is TRBJ1-1; no clear D. Trimming left V 3 bases short and J 1 base short, with 10 bases between. The CDR3 is 14 amino acids. The V gene's germline CDR1 is SGHRS and CDR2 YFSETQ. Full variable domain (missing parts from reference TRBV5-1 and TRBJ1-1): KAGVTQTPRYLIKTRGQQVTLSCSPISGHRSVSWYQQTPGQGLQFLFEYFSETQRNKGNFPGRFSGRQFSNSRSEMNVSTLELGDSALYLCASSYRGGNTEAFFGQGTRLTVV.